Below, one TCR beta chain is given with its context. Antigen unknown. The authors split each subset's genomic DNA evenly across several immunoSEQ plates. Sequencing was performed with immunoSEQ multiplex PCR; in TCRdb, only in-frame clones are kept and a portion is missing. The repertoire holds around 690,000 clones, with less than 95% as singletons. This sample was included in a study of shared clonotypes between healthy human individuals. Trimming removed 4 bases at V and 3 bases at J, with 10 bases between. This CDR3 has 13 residues. Germline V CDR1 and CDR2: SGDLS, YYNGEE. Study-level results: The small donor group covered limited genetic and exposure diversity. Compared with clonotypes that all four donors shared, non-shared clonotypes had lower generation probabilities.

CCR7-negative CD45RA+ TemRA cells were combined with CD45RO+ cells to form CD8 memory. The sequencing sample was made of memory CD8+ T cells from PBMCs. Subset denoted: CD45RO+ cells pooled with CCR7-negative TemRA cells. The V gene is TRBV9, the J gene TRBJ1-1; no clear D gene. The sequence was obtained from a man in his late teens or twenties in good health. Some clones in this sample may be carry-over from other donors' samples. CDR3: CASSFGGDTEAFF. Written as DNA, the CDR3 is TGTGCCAGCAGCTTCGGTGGCGACACTGAAGCTTTCTTT.